These T cell receptor beta chains were read from a single sample in a study of blood T cell repertoires in COVID-19. Sequenced by immunoSEQ multiplex PCR; TCRdb stores in-frame clones only, minus some. There are 130,000 or so clones in the sample; roughly 86% occur only once, and 10% to 12% lies in the top ten. The specimen sequenced was peripheral blood. The receptors derive from a woman between 65 and 79 years old with COVID-19, enrolled during active disease. The CDR3 runs from the conserved cysteine through the conserved F or W. A D gene is named only where the DNA matches it firmly. Not every row has a clone size; where given, it reads once, few, many or a size class.

v_call: TRBV14; clone_size: NA; cdr3_length: 16; j_call: TRBJ2-7; d_call: NA; cdr3_nt: TGTGCCAGCAGCCAAGAGCAGAGGACCGGGGTAAGGGAGCAGTACTTC; cdr3_aa: CASSQEQRTGVREQYF
v_call: TRBV28; clone_size: NA; cdr3_length: 15; j_call: TRBJ1-4; d_call: TRBD1; cdr3_nt: TGTGCCAGCAGGGCGACAGGGATCCAAGGTGAAAAACTGTTTTTT; cdr3_aa: CASRATGIQGEKLFF
v_call: TRBV19; clone_size: NA; cdr3_length: 17; j_call: TRBJ2-1; d_call: NA; cdr3_nt: TGTGCCAGTAGCGCAGGCCGGACAGCTCCCTCCTACAATGAGCAGTTCTTC; cdr3_aa: CASSAGRTAPSYNEQFF
v_call: TRBV27; clone_size: NA; cdr3_length: 17; j_call: TRBJ1-6; d_call: TRBD1; cdr3_nt: TGTGCCAGCAGTTTGGGACAGCATAGCTCCTATAATTCACCCCTCCACTTT; cdr3_aa: CASSLGQHSSYNSPLHF
v_call: TRBV2; clone_size: NA; cdr3_length: 15; j_call: TRBJ1-1; d_call: TRBD1; cdr3_nt: TGTGCCAGCCGGAACAGGGGAACCGCGAACACTGAAGCTTTCTTT; cdr3_aa: CASRNRGTANTEAFF
v_call: TRBV18; clone_size: NA; cdr3_length: 16; j_call: TRBJ1-3; d_call: NA; cdr3_nt: TGTGCCAGCACTTCTCTTATCCCGGGGGCTGGAAACACCATATATTTT; cdr3_aa: CASTSLIPGAGNTIYF
v_call: TRBV4-1; clone_size: NA; cdr3_length: 15; j_call: TRBJ2-1; d_call: NA; cdr3_nt: TGCGCCAGCAGCCAAGAAGACTTCTCCTACAATGAGCAGTTCTTC; cdr3_aa: CASSQEDFSYNEQFF
v_call: TRBV3-1/TRBV3-2; clone_size: NA; cdr3_length: 14; j_call: TRBJ1-1; d_call: NA; cdr3_nt: TGTGCCAGCAGCCCCTTACAGGGACACACTGAAGCTTTCTTT; cdr3_aa: CASSPLQGHTEAFF
v_call: TRBV19; clone_size: NA; cdr3_length: 14; j_call: TRBJ2-1; d_call: NA; cdr3_nt: TGTGCCAGTAGTATAGGGACTCAGTTCAATGAGCAGTTCTTC; cdr3_aa: CASSIGTQFNEQFF
v_call: TRBV30; clone_size: NA; cdr3_length: 13; j_call: TRBJ1-5; d_call: NA; cdr3_nt: TGTGCCTGGAGTGACGGTAGCAATCAGCCCCAGCATTTT; cdr3_aa: CAWSDGSNQPQHF
v_call: TRBV18; clone_size: NA; cdr3_length: 15; j_call: TRBJ1-1; d_call: TRBD1; cdr3_nt: TGTGCCAGCTCACTTACCTCCGGGACAGGGGGCGAAGCTTTCTTT; cdr3_aa: CASSLTSGTGGEAFF
v_call: TRBV5-1; clone_size: once; cdr3_length: 15; j_call: TRBJ1-2; d_call: NA; cdr3_nt: TGCGCCAGCAGCTCCACTCCAACAGAGCCGCGCGGCTACACCTTC; cdr3_aa: CASSSTPTEPRGYTF
v_call: TRBV25-1; clone_size: NA; cdr3_length: 12; j_call: TRBJ1-2; d_call: NA; cdr3_nt: TGTGCCAGCATGGGACTCTACTATGGCTACACCTTC; cdr3_aa: CASMGLYYGYTF
v_call: TRBV15; clone_size: few; cdr3_length: 15; j_call: TRBJ1-5; d_call: TRBD1; cdr3_nt: TGTGCCACCAGGGAAGGGGGCCGAAGCAATCAGCCCCAGCATTTT; cdr3_aa: CATREGGRSNQPQHF
v_call: TRBV19; clone_size: few; cdr3_length: 16; j_call: TRBJ1-2; d_call: TRBD1; cdr3_nt: TGTGCCAGTAGTCCCCAGGGCGGGGGGACAGTCCTCCGCTACACCTTC; cdr3_aa: CASSPQGGGTVLRYTF
v_call: TRBV2; clone_size: NA; cdr3_length: 11; j_call: TRBJ2-1; d_call: NA; cdr3_nt: TGTGCCAGCAGTAGCGGCTCCGGGCAGTTCTTC; cdr3_aa: CASSSGSGQFF
v_call: TRBV7-2; clone_size: NA; cdr3_length: 13; j_call: TRBJ1-2; d_call: TRBD1; cdr3_nt: TGTGCCAGCAGCCACCCACAGGGGACCGGCTACACCTTC; cdr3_aa: CASSHPQGTGYTF
v_call: TRBV21-1; clone_size: NA; cdr3_length: 15; j_call: TRBJ1-5; d_call: NA; cdr3_nt: TGTGCCAGCAGCAAGAGATTTGATTGCAATCAGCCCCAGCATTTT; cdr3_aa: CASSKRFDCNQPQHF
v_call: TRBV28; clone_size: NA; cdr3_length: 15; j_call: TRBJ1-6; d_call: TRBD1; cdr3_nt: TGTGCCAGTCTTCCGGGACAGGGGGCCCTTTCACCCCTCCACTTT; cdr3_aa: CASLPGQGALSPLHF
v_call: TRBV7-3; clone_size: NA; cdr3_length: 13; j_call: TRBJ1-1; d_call: NA; cdr3_nt: TGTGCCAGCAGCAATCAAGCTCACACTGAAGCTTTCTTT; cdr3_aa: CASSNQAHTEAFF
v_call: TRBV3-1/TRBV3-2; clone_size: NA; cdr3_length: 16; j_call: TRBJ1-2; d_call: NA; cdr3_nt: TGTGCCAGCAGCGCGCAATTAAGGGGTTCCCTCTATGGCTACACCTTC; cdr3_aa: CASSAQLRGSLYGYTF
v_call: TRBV4-1; clone_size: NA; cdr3_length: 15; j_call: TRBJ1-2; d_call: TRBD1; cdr3_nt: TGCGCCAGCAGCCCTACAGGGACAGGGGCCTATGGCTACACCTTC; cdr3_aa: CASSPTGTGAYGYTF
v_call: TRBV10-3; clone_size: NA; cdr3_length: 15; j_call: TRBJ2-1; d_call: TRBD2; cdr3_nt: TGTGCCACCTCGACGGGACTAGGAATATACAATGAGCAGTTCTTC; cdr3_aa: CATSTGLGIYNEQFF
v_call: TRBV15; clone_size: NA; cdr3_length: 15; j_call: TRBJ1-1; d_call: NA; cdr3_nt: TGTGCCACCAGAGCGGGCCGAAGGGGGAACACTGAAGCTTTCTTT; cdr3_aa: CATRAGRRGNTEAFF
v_call: TRBV29-1; clone_size: NA; cdr3_length: 14; j_call: TRBJ2-5; d_call: NA; cdr3_nt: TGCAGCGTTGAAGATTATAGACTAAAAGAGACCCAGTACTTC; cdr3_aa: CSVEDYRLKETQYF
v_call: TRBV7-2; clone_size: NA; cdr3_length: 15; j_call: TRBJ1-5; d_call: NA; cdr3_nt: TGTGCCAGCAGCTTAGAGACCTTGGGCAGTCAGCCCCAGCATTTT; cdr3_aa: CASSLETLGSQPQHF
v_call: TRBV19; clone_size: NA; cdr3_length: 17; j_call: TRBJ1-3; d_call: TRBD1; cdr3_nt: TGTGCCAGTAAGGGAGACCGGGACAGGCGTTATGGAAACACCATATATTTT; cdr3_aa: CASKGDRDRRYGNTIYF
v_call: TRBV3-1/TRBV3-2; clone_size: NA; cdr3_length: 13; j_call: TRBJ1-1; d_call: NA; cdr3_nt: TGTGCCAGCAGCCGTAACAGGAACACTGAAGCTTTCTTT; cdr3_aa: CASSRNRNTEAFF
v_call: TRBV6-5; clone_size: NA; cdr3_length: 15; j_call: TRBJ2-1; d_call: NA; cdr3_nt: TGTGCCAGCAATACCGGGACACGGAACTACAATGAGCAGTTCTTC; cdr3_aa: CASNTGTRNYNEQFF
v_call: TRBV7-2; clone_size: NA; cdr3_length: 15; j_call: TRBJ2-1; d_call: TRBD1; cdr3_nt: TGTGCCAGCAGCCCCCGGACAGGGGGCTCGAGGGAGCAGTTCTTC; cdr3_aa: CASSPRTGGSREQFF
v_call: TRBV2; clone_size: NA; cdr3_length: 13; j_call: TRBJ1-2; d_call: NA; cdr3_nt: TGTGCCAGCAGTGAAATACAGGACTATGGCTACACCTTC; cdr3_aa: CASSEIQDYGYTF
v_call: TRBV6-5; clone_size: NA; cdr3_length: 15; j_call: TRBJ2-3; d_call: TRBD2; cdr3_nt: TGTGCCATCGGGGCCAGCGGGGGACGCCCAGATACGCAGTATTTT; cdr3_aa: CAIGASGGRPDTQYF
v_call: TRBV5-1; clone_size: NA; cdr3_length: 18; j_call: TRBJ2-3; d_call: TRBD2; cdr3_nt: TGCGCCAGCAGGGACGGGACTAGCGGGCCACCCCTCACAGATACGCAGTATTTT; cdr3_aa: CASRDGTSGPPLTDTQYF
v_call: TRBV11-2; clone_size: NA; cdr3_length: 13; j_call: TRBJ2-7; d_call: NA; cdr3_nt: TGTGCCAGCAGCTTGGTAAACAGCTACGAGCAGTACTTC; cdr3_aa: CASSLVNSYEQYF
v_call: TRBV4-1; clone_size: NA; cdr3_length: 16; j_call: TRBJ2-5; d_call: NA; cdr3_nt: TGCGCCAGCAGCCAAGATCATCGGGGGGCTGGGGAGACCCAGTACTTC; cdr3_aa: CASSQDHRGAGETQYF
v_call: TRBV5-1; clone_size: NA; cdr3_length: 15; j_call: TRBJ1-6; d_call: TRBD1; cdr3_nt: TGCGCCACAAGTGCCTCGGACAGGGGGGATTCACCCCTCCACTTT; cdr3_aa: CATSASDRGDSPLHF
v_call: TRBV30; clone_size: NA; cdr3_length: 15; j_call: TRBJ1-2; d_call: TRBD1; cdr3_nt: TGTGCCTGGAGTGTGACAGGGGGCCTTCGGGAAGGCTACACCTTC; cdr3_aa: CAWSVTGGLREGYTF
v_call: TRBV5-6; clone_size: NA; cdr3_length: 15; j_call: TRBJ2-7; d_call: TRBD2; cdr3_nt: TGTGCCAGCATTGGACGGGGGGGCGGTTACTACGAGCAGTACTTC; cdr3_aa: CASIGRGGGYYEQYF
v_call: TRBV19; clone_size: NA; cdr3_length: 15; j_call: TRBJ1-2; d_call: NA; cdr3_nt: TGTGCCAGTAGTATAGATTCGCGAGGAGGGTATGGCTACACCTTC; cdr3_aa: CASSIDSRGGYGYTF
v_call: TRBV6-5; clone_size: once; cdr3_length: 15; j_call: TRBJ1-2; d_call: NA; cdr3_nt: TGTGCCAGCAGTTTAGAGGCTCGTGGAATCTATGGCTACACCTTC; cdr3_aa: CASSLEARGIYGYTF
v_call: TRBV28; clone_size: NA; cdr3_length: 17; j_call: TRBJ2-1; d_call: NA; cdr3_nt: TGTGCCAGCAGTTTCTACCGGACATTGGTCCGAGACAATGAGCAGTTCTTC; cdr3_aa: CASSFYRTLVRDNEQFF
v_call: TRBV6-2/TRBV6-3; clone_size: NA; cdr3_length: 13; j_call: TRBJ1-2; d_call: NA; cdr3_nt: TGTGCCAGCAGTTACCTACAGGTCTATGGCTACACCTTC; cdr3_aa: CASSYLQVYGYTF
v_call: TRBV28; clone_size: NA; cdr3_length: 16; j_call: TRBJ1-4; d_call: NA; cdr3_nt: TGTGCCAGCAGTTCAAGACAGGCCATATGGGGTGAAAAACTGTTTTTT; cdr3_aa: CASSSRQAIWGEKLFF
v_call: TRBV5-4; clone_size: NA; cdr3_length: 13; j_call: TRBJ2-5; d_call: NA; cdr3_nt: TGTGCCAGCAGAAACCCTGGAGAAGAGACCCAGTACTTC; cdr3_aa: CASRNPGEETQYF
v_call: TRBV10-3; clone_size: NA; cdr3_length: 15; j_call: TRBJ2-2; d_call: TRBD1; cdr3_nt: TGTGCCATCAGTCCGACAGGGGCTACCACCGGGGAGCTGTTTTTT; cdr3_aa: CAISPTGATTGELFF
v_call: TRBV7-8; clone_size: NA; cdr3_length: 16; j_call: TRBJ2-3; d_call: NA; cdr3_nt: TGTGCCAGCAGCTCTGAAACAGGAACTAGCACAGATACGCAGTATTTT; cdr3_aa: CASSSETGTSTDTQYF
v_call: TRBV5-1; clone_size: NA; cdr3_length: 15; j_call: TRBJ2-7; d_call: TRBD1; cdr3_nt: TGCGCCAGCAGCTTGGGGGACAGGGTAAAGTACGAGCAGTACTTC; cdr3_aa: CASSLGDRVKYEQYF
v_call: TRBV19; clone_size: NA; cdr3_length: 17; j_call: TRBJ2-1; d_call: TRBD1; cdr3_nt: TGTGCCAGTAGTAGGGACAGGGGGCCGGGGGCCTACAATGAGCAGTTCTTC; cdr3_aa: CASSRDRGPGAYNEQFF
v_call: TRBV18; clone_size: NA; cdr3_length: 15; j_call: TRBJ1-6; d_call: NA; cdr3_nt: TGTGCCAGCTCACCGACCCAGGTCTATAATTCACCCCTCCACTTT; cdr3_aa: CASSPTQVYNSPLHF
v_call: TRBV19; clone_size: NA; cdr3_length: 14; j_call: TRBJ1-1; d_call: TRBD1; cdr3_nt: TGTGCCAGTAGTACAGGGGGCCGGGGCACTGAAGCTTTCTTT; cdr3_aa: CASSTGGRGTEAFF
v_call: TRBV12-5; clone_size: once; cdr3_length: 18; j_call: TRBJ2-3; d_call: NA; cdr3_nt: TGTGCTAGTGGTCGAGATGGTGAGGCAGGGAAGAGCACAGATACGCAGTATTTT; cdr3_aa: CASGRDGEAGKSTDTQYF
v_call: TRBV28; clone_size: once; cdr3_length: 14; j_call: TRBJ2-7; d_call: TRBD1; cdr3_nt: TGTGCCAGCGGTTCCAGCAGGGACAGGGTCGAGCAGTACTTC; cdr3_aa: CASGSSRDRVEQYF
v_call: TRBV2; clone_size: NA; cdr3_length: 15; j_call: TRBJ2-4; d_call: NA; cdr3_nt: TGTGCCAGCAGTGAAGGGACTGGAGCCAAAAACATTCAGTACTTC; cdr3_aa: CASSEGTGAKNIQYF
v_call: TRBV7-8; clone_size: NA; cdr3_length: 16; j_call: TRBJ2-5; d_call: NA; cdr3_nt: TGTGCCAGCAGCTTAGCCCTAATTGGAGTCCAAGAGACCCAGTACTTC; cdr3_aa: CASSLALIGVQETQYF